One T cell receptor (beta chain) is described in this entry. This sample is part of a study of OX40 agonist ivuxolimab in advanced cancers. Enrollment shut out patients with autoimmune disease history or systemic immunosuppression. The method was immunoSEQ multiplex PCR; TCRdb's version includes in-frame clones alone and lacks a portion of them. The sample holds fewer than 50,000 clones, 85% to 90% seen once. CDR1 and CDR2 (germline): SGDLS, YYNGEE. This CDR3 is 18 amino acids long. V dropped 1 base and J dropped 7; count of bases not matched to a gene: 10. The sequencing here drew on CD4+ or CD8+ T cells sorted from blood, taken in a trial of the OX40 agonist ivuxolimab. The chain recombines TRBV9 with TRBJ2-2, with TRBD2 matching over 13 bases. The clonotype was recovered from an adult with an advanced solid tumor such as melanoma, head and neck, liver or kidney cancer. CDR3 sequence: CASSVKAPGLAGYGELFF. In DNA, the CDR3 is TGTGCCAGCAGCGTAAAAGCCCCGGGACTAGCGGGATACGGGGAGCTGTTTTTT.